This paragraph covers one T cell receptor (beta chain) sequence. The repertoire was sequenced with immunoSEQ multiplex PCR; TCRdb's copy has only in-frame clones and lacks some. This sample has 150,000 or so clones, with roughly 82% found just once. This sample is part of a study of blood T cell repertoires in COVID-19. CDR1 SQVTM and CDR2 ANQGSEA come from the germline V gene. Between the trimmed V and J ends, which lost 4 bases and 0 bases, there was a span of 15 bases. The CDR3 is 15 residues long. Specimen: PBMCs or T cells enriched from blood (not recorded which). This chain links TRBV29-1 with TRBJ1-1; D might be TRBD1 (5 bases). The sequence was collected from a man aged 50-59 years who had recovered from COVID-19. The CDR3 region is CSVVGGRNMNTEAFF. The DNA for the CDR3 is TGCAGCGTTGTCGGGGGTCGGAACATGAACACTGAAGCTTTCTTT.